Below are 22 T cell receptor beta chains sequenced from a single sample in a study of T cells after posttransplantation cyclophosphamide. Busulfan-fludarabine conditioning, marrow transplant, and cyclophosphamide on days +3 and +4 were administered. The data were produced by immunoSEQ multiplex PCR, yet TCRdb's version contains in-frame clones alone and is incomplete. This sample has some 10,000 clones; approximately 80% occur once, and the top ten carry about 16%. Sequences were derived from PBMCs, sampled about 2,000 days after allogeneic stem cell transplant with posttransplant cyclophosphamide. Receptors originate from a female patient in her forties or fifties who received an allogeneic stem cell transplant from a related donor, was CMV-positive, and had no GVHD. A subset of T cells may come from the graft donor.

The chain couples TRBV11-3 to TRBJ2-7; no firm D call. The germline CDR1 and CDR2 sequences are SGHNT and YENEEA. The CDR3 spans 16 residues. Trimming stripped 1 base from V and 5 bases from J, with 18 bases between. The DNA for the CDR3 is TGTGCCAGCAGCTTAGCCCCTTCCCGTTCACGGGACGAGCAGTACTTC. Translation: CASSLAPSRSRDEQYF.

In this sample, this clone turned up once. The J gene is TRBJ1-1, the V gene TRBV30; TRBD1 agrees at 9 bases. Germline CDR1 is GTSNPN and CDR2 is SVGIG (reference sequence). The trim removed 2 bases at V and 0 bases at J, leaving 7 bases unmatched. This CDR3 is built from 16 residues. The CDR3 coding sequence is TGTGCCTGGAGTAAGGGACAGGGACGCGTGAACACTGAAGCTTTCTTT. It translates to CAWSKGQGRVNTEAFF.

The V and J genes are TRBV25-1 and TRBJ2-1, with 7 bases identical to TRBD2. The germline V gene encodes CDR1 MGHDK and CDR2 SYGVNS. With 3 bases clipped from V and 5 bases from J, the junction kept 7 bases outside the gene matches. The CDR3 is 15 residues long. The CDR3 DNA is TGTGCCAGCAGTGATAAATGGGGGGGAAACAATGAGCAGTTCTTC. Its protein product is CASSDKWGGNNEQFF.

The CDR3 nucleotides read TGTGCCTGGAGTCTAACAGTGGGCTCCTACGAGCAGTACTTC. Protein product: CAWSLTVGSYEQYF. The chain links TRBV30 to TRBJ2-7, with no clear D. The germline CDR1 and CDR2 sequences are GTSNPN and SVGIG (reference sequence). V lost 2 bases and J lost 0, with 11 bases in between. There are 14 residues in the CDR3. Looking up the rest from reference TRBV30 and TRBJ2-7 gives the full variable domain: SQTIHQWPATLVQPVGSPLSLECTVEGTSNPNLYWYRQAAGRGLQLLFYSVGIGQISSEVPQNLSASRPQDRQFILSSKKLLLSDSGFYLCAWSLTVGSYEQYFGPGTRLTVT.

The genes are TRBV7-7 and TRBJ1-4; D is ambiguous. The CDR3 is 13 amino acids. Germline assignment: CDR1 SSHAT and CDR2 FNYEAQ (reference sequence). With 5 bases removed from V and 7 bases from J, the gap between germline ends came to 11 bases. For the CDR3, the DNA is TGTGCCAGCAGCGTATTACGGGGTGAAAAACTGTTTTTT. It translates to CASSVLRGEKLFF.

This chain connects TRBV5-1 to TRBJ2-1, with TRBD2 matching 12 bases. Germline assignment: CDR1 SGHRS and CDR2 YFSETQ. V lost 2 bases, J lost 7 bases, and 7 bases stayed unmatched. The CDR3 loop spans 16 amino acids. CDR3 in amino acids: CASSFLAGGVQNEQFF. CDR3 DNA: TGCGCCAGCAGCTTCCTAGCGGGAGGGGTACAAAATGAGCAGTTCTTC.

The chain recombines TRBV7-8 with TRBJ2-7; 11 bases map to TRBD1. In germline, CDR1 is SGHVS, CDR2 FQNEAQ. The CDR3 spans 15 residues. V shed 2 bases, J shed 5 bases, and the junction held 5 bases outside the gene matches. CDR3 in amino acids: CASSLKGTGGNEQYF. The CDR3 DNA follows: TGTGCCAGCAGCTTAAAGGGGACAGGGGGTAACGAGCAGTACTTC.

The chain joins TRBV28 to TRBJ2-1, with D possibly being TRBD2 (5 bases). Trimming took off 7 bases at V and 7 bases at J, with 5 bases between the two ends. There are 10 residues in the CDR3. The germline gives CDR1 MDHEN, CDR2 SYDVKM. Here the CDR3 reads CASTGNEQFF. CDR3 coding DNA: TGTGCCAGCACGGGAAATGAGCAGTTCTTC.

The gene calls are TRBV6-1 and TRBJ2-7; 8 bases are shared with TRBD2. Germline V lookup: CDR1 MNHNS, CDR2 SASEGT. This CDR3 has 15 amino acids. J lost 5 bases, V lost 0 bases, and 6 bases had no gene match. Here the CDR3 DNA reads TGTGCCAGCAGTGAAGCGCCGGGGGGGTGGGACGAGCAGTACTTC. It is translated as CASSEAPGGWDEQYF.

The V and J genes are TRBV5-6 and TRBJ2-2; TRBD2 agrees at 13 bases. J lost 5 bases, V lost 4 bases, and 8 bases had no gene match. The CDR3 contains 17 residues. Per the germline V gene, CDR1 is SGHDT and CDR2 is YYEEEE. Here the CDR3 reads CASSGTSGIGWTGELFF. In DNA, the CDR3 is TGTGCCAGCAGCGGGACTAGCGGGATTGGTTGGACCGGGGAGCTGTTTTTT.

This rearrangement joins TRBV19 to TRBJ2-7, with a tentative D call TRBD1 (5 bases). There are 15 residues in the CDR3. Germline loops: CDR1 LNHDA, CDR2 SQIVND (reference sequence). V lost 0 bases and J 0 bases, leaving 9 bases between the germline ends. The CDR3 reads CASSIDPGHSYEQYF. The CDR3 coding sequence is TGTGCCAGTAGTATAGATCCCGGACACTCCTACGAGCAGTACTTC.

V and J are TRBV19 and TRBJ2-7, with 7 bases identical to TRBD2. Germline V CDR1 and CDR2: LNHDA, SQIVND (reference sequence). J gave up 1 base and V 6 bases, and 9 bases lay outside the gene matches. CDR3 length equals 15 residues. The CDR3 sequence: CASSTTLAVSYEQYF. The CDR3 DNA is TGTGCCAGTAGCACTACTCTAGCGGTTTCCTACGAGCAGTACTTC.

V is TRBV7-3 and J is TRBJ2-1, with 7 bases that match TRBD1. This CDR3 is built from 15 residues. The germline gives CDR1 SGHTA, CDR2 FQGTGA. V trimming: 5 bases; J trimming: 4 bases; junction bases outside the gene matches: 8. The CDR3 loop is CASSDAGTDYNEQFF. The CDR3 region has the DNA TGTGCCAGCAGCGATGCCGGGACAGATTACAATGAGCAGTTCTTC.

V is TRBV13 and J is TRBJ2-7; TRBD2 matches at 8 bases. CDR1 PRHDT and CDR2 FYEKMQ come from the germline V gene (reference sequence). J lost 2 bases, V lost 10 bases, and 10 bases had no gene match. The CDR3 contains 14 residues. The CDR3 is CATTRGLVTYEQYF. CDR3 in DNA: TGTGCCACGACCCGGGGACTAGTAACCTACGAGCAGTACTTC.

This clone was seen a handful of times. The rearrangement uses TRBV7-6 and TRBJ2-7; 8 nucleotides align to TRBD2. CDR1 is SGHVS, CDR2 FNYEAQ, per germline. J gave up 6 bases and V 3 bases, and 7 bases lay outside the gene matches. The CDR3 runs 14 residues. CDR3: CASSLQGLVGEQYF. Here the CDR3 DNA reads TGTGCCAGCAGCTTGCAGGGACTAGTAGGCGAGCAGTACTTC.

This clone was counted a single time. The J gene is TRBJ1-2, the V gene TRBV18; TRBD1 agrees at 7 bases. With 3 bases clipped from V and 7 bases from J, the junction kept 20 bases outside the gene matches. CDR1 and CDR2 from the germline V gene are KGHSH and LQKENI. This CDR3 contains 18 residues. The CDR3 DNA reads as TGTGCCAGCTCACCGGAAGAGGGACAGAGCCCCACCGAGGGTGGCTACACCTTC. Protein sequence: CASSPEEGQSPTEGGYTF. Variable domain in full (rest from reference TRBV18 and TRBJ1-2): NAGVMQNPRHLVRRRGQEARLRCSPMKGHSHVYWYRQLPEEGLKFMVYLQKENIIDESGMPKERFSAEFPKEGPSILRIQQVVRGDSAAYFCASSPEEGQSPTEGGYTFGSGTRLTVV.

The rearrangement links TRBV6-6 to TRBJ1-4; the D gene is possibly TRBD1 (5 bases). The CDR3 runs to 13 residues. Trimming cost V 0 bases and J 11 bases, with 10 bases left between them. The germline V gene encodes CDR1 MNHNY and CDR2 SVGAGI (reference sequence). The CDR3 protein is CASSYSGSGKLFF. The CDR3 DNA follows: TGTGCCAGCAGTTACTCGGGATCAGGGAAACTGTTTTTT.

This clone came up once. This sequence joins TRBV18 and TRBJ1-1; no firm D call. V lost 2 bases and J lost 5, with 12 bases in between. Germline CDR1 KGHSH, CDR2 LQKENI. CDR3 length: 14 amino acids. The CDR3 region is CASSPAGMFTEAFF. CDR3 DNA: TGTGCCAGCTCACCAGCAGGTATGTTTACTGAAGCTTTCTTT.

The rearrangement joins TRBV7-3 to TRBJ2-2; 14 nucleotides match TRBD2. V was pared by 5 bases and J by 7 bases, with 9 bases of the junction left unmatched. Germline V gene sequence: CDR1 SGHTA, CDR2 FQGTGA. This CDR3 region has 17 residues. The chain's CDR3 is CASSRTGTSGSGGELFF. CDR3 in DNA: TGTGCCAGCAGCCGTACCGGGACTAGCGGGAGCGGCGGGGAGCTGTTTTTT.

V gene TRBV6-4 combines with J gene TRBJ1-2, with D unclear. CDR1 MRHNA and CDR2 SNTAGT come from the germline V gene. Between the trimmed V and J ends, which lost 4 bases and 8 bases, there was a span of 17 bases. The CDR3 length is 14 residues. This CDR3 reads CASSAEAGRRGYTF. The CDR3 DNA is TGTGCCAGCAGTGCGGAGGCAGGCCGGCGGGGCTACACCTTC.

The chain is built from TRBV7-9 and TRBJ2-5; 9 bases are a match to TRBD1. The CDR3 is made up of 14 amino acids. Germline trimming cut 7 bases from V and 4 bases from J; bases unmatched to any gene: 7. The germline V gene has CDR1 SEHNR and CDR2 FQNEAQ (reference sequence). The CDR3 is CASNLPGQGETQYF. The CDR3 DNA sequence: TGTGCCAGCAACCTACCGGGACAGGGAGAGACCCAGTACTTC.

This clone was seen a handful of times. The V and J genes are TRBV7-9 and TRBJ1-5; TRBD1 is a possible D gene (5 bases). V was trimmed by 0 bases and J by 4 bases, leaving 19 bases between them. Germline CDR1 and CDR2: SEHNR and FQNEAQ (reference sequence). The CDR3 loop spans 18 amino acids. Here the CDR3 reads CASSLASSGTGINQPQHF. CDR3 nucleotides: TGTGCCAGCAGCTTAGCCAGCTCTGGGACTGGGATTAATCAGCCCCAGCATTTT.